This T cell receptor (beta chain) comes out of a study of blood T cell repertoires in COVID-19. V was pared by 5 bases and J by 4 bases, with 12 bases between. CDR1 is SGHAT and CDR2 is FQNNGV in the germline V gene. The CDR3 length is 14 residues. Repertoires were generated with immunoSEQ multiplex PCR, while TCRdb's copy carries only in-frame clones and drops some. In the table there are about 120,000 clones, about 87% of which are singletons. This receptor was obtained from an older woman with acute or convalescent COVID-19. V is TRBV11-2 and J is TRBJ2-1; D perhaps matches TRBD1 (6 bases). The sample comprised peripheral blood. This chain's CDR3 is CASSNRQDYNEQFF. The DNA of the CDR3 is TGTGCCAGCAGCAACCGACAGGATTACAATGAGCAGTTCTTC.